The rows below give T cell receptor beta chains drawn from one sample of a study of memory CD4+ T cells and cytomegalovirus serostatus. Assay: immunoSEQ multiplex PCR; the TCRdb copy retains only in-frame clones and omits some. The sample has 45,000 to 50,000 clones, around four fifths seen once. The sequenced sample was memory CD4+ T cells from blood. The receptors originated from an adult in good health and CMV-seronegative. Each CDR3 is given with its conserved first and last residue. A D gene is named only where the DNA matches it firmly. A row's size may be missing; if present it is once, few, many or a size class.

d_gene	j_gene	v_gene	abundance	CDR3aa	CDR3nt
.	TRBJ1-2	TRBV28	few	CASSPPGKNYGYTF	TGTGCCAGCAGTCCCCCGGGCAAAAACTATGGCTACACCTTC
TRBD2	TRBJ2-3	TRBV5-4	.	CASSLLGLAFTDTQYF	TGTGCCAGCAGCCTTCTGGGACTAGCCTTCACAGATACGCAGTATTTT
.	TRBJ1-2	TRBV30	.	CAWSVKGGNYGYTF	TGTGCCTGGAGTGTTAAGGGAGGGAACTATGGCTACACCTTC
.	TRBJ2-5	TRBV5-1	.	CASSAADIFVETQYF	TGCGCCAGCAGCGCTGCTGATATCTTCGTAGAGACCCAGTACTTC
.	TRBJ1-2	TRBV29-1	.	CSLGRDASGYTF	TGCAGCCTCGGCAGGGACGCGAGCGGCTACACCTTC
.	TRBJ1-1	TRBV7-2	.	CASSLSTGTNTEAFF	TGTGCCAGCAGCTTATCGACGGGGACCAACACTGAAGCTTTCTTT
.	TRBJ1-1	TRBV4-1	.	CASSQDLGQRRTEAFF	TGCGCCAGCAGCCAAGATTTGGGCCAAAGAAGGACTGAAGCTTTCTTT
TRBD1	TRBJ1-4	TRBV7-9	once	CASSSRDRGEKLFF	TGTGCCAGCAGCTCTAGGGACAGGGGTGAAAAACTGTTTTTT
.	TRBJ2-3	TRBV29-1	.	CSVVKRTSTDTQYF	TGCAGCGTTGTGAAGCGGACTAGCACAGATACGCAGTATTTT
.	TRBJ1-4	TRBV15	.	CATSTRVGSERDEKLFF	TGTGCCACCAGCACCCGCGTGGGCTCCGAACGGGATGAAAAACTGTTTTTT
.	TRBJ2-5	TRBV4-1	.	CASSRLRGQGQETQYF	TGCGCCAGCAGCCGGCTGAGGGGCCAGGGCCAAGAGACCCAGTACTTC
TRBD1	TRBJ1-1	TRBV6-4	medium-sized	CASRGQGWSNTEAFF	TGTGCCAGCAGGGGACAGGGTTGGTCGAACACTGAAGCTTTCTTT
.	TRBJ1-1	TRBV5-1	.	CASSLTGNEAFF	TGCGCCAGCAGCTTGACAGGGAATGAAGCTTTCTTT
TRBD1	TRBJ2-7	TRBV28	.	CASTTGGTGWYEQYF	TGTGCCAGCACAACCGGCGGGACAGGGTGGTACGAGCAGTACTTC
.	TRBJ2-7	TRBV2	.	CASSPRSEQYF	TGTGCCAGCAGTCCTCGGAGCGAGCAGTACTTC
.	TRBJ2-7	TRBV29-1	.	CSVQVGGSYEQYF	TGCAGCGTTCAAGTTGGGGGGTCCTACGAGCAGTACTTC
TRBD1	TRBJ1-4	TRBV2	few	CASSSRTGGEKLFF	TGTGCCAGCAGTAGCAGGACAGGGGGCGAAAAACTGTTTTTT
.	TRBJ1-2	TRBV30	once	CAWSRSSGVVGYTF	TGTGCCTGGAGTCGCTCCTCGGGGGTGGTTGGCTACACCTTC
.	TRBJ1-2	TRBV7-6	.	CASSSGDPGNYGYTF	TGTGCCAGCAGCTCGGGGGATCCGGGGAACTATGGCTACACCTTC
.	TRBJ1-1	TRBV9	few	CASSVENRDTEAFF	TGTGCCAGCAGCGTAGAGAACAGGGACACTGAAGCTTTCTTT
TRBD1	TRBJ1-5	TRBV7-2	.	CASSSRQGGDSNQPQHF	TGTGCCAGCAGTTCGCGACAGGGCGGGGATAGCAATCAGCCCCAGCATTTT
TRBD2	TRBJ2-2	TRBV5-1	.	CASSSAAGPNTGELFF	TGCGCCAGCAGCTCGGCAGCGGGGCCGAACACCGGGGAGCTGTTTTTT
TRBD2	TRBJ2-1	TRBV7-2	.	CASSRIAGAYNEQFF	TGTGCCAGCAGCCGAATAGCGGGAGCCTACAATGAGCAGTTCTTC
.	TRBJ2-1	TRBV7-6	.	CASSFQGGSSYNEQFF	TGTGCCAGCAGCTTCCAGGGGGGAAGCTCCTACAATGAGCAGTTCTTC
.	TRBJ2-1	TRBV5-1	.	CASSLSAGYYNEQFF	TGCGCCAGCAGCTTGTCCGCGGGGTACTACAATGAGCAGTTCTTC
.	TRBJ2-2	TRBV7-2	.	CASSLEQGTGELFF	TGTGCCAGCAGCTTAGAACAGGGCACCGGGGAGCTGTTTTTT
TRBD2	TRBJ2-2	TRBV12-5	.	CASGPGLAVNTGELFF	TGTGCTAGTGGTCCGGGACTAGCGGTGAACACCGGGGAGCTGTTTTTT
.	TRBJ2-7	TRBV15	.	CATSRGGAGGYEQYF	TGTGCCACCAGCAGAGGGGGTGCTGGGGGGTACGAGCAGTACTTC
.	TRBJ1-1	TRBV7-9	few	CASSWQGTEAFF	TGTGCCAGCAGCTGGCAGGGTACAGAAGCTTTCTTT
.	TRBJ1-3	TRBV5-1	.	CASSLDGGTGNTIYF	TGCGCCAGCAGCTTGGATGGGGGAACGGGAAACACCATATATTTT
TRBD1	TRBJ2-7	TRBV28	few	CASSFPSDRGDEQYF	TGTGCCAGCAGTTTCCCCTCTGACAGGGGGGACGAGCAGTACTTC
TRBD1	TRBJ1-2	TRBV5-4	few	CASRTTGGGGYTF	TGTGCCAGCAGAACTACAGGGGGTGGGGGCTACACCTTC
TRBD1	TRBJ1-5	TRBV15	.	CATSRADRGGDQPQHF	TGTGCCACCAGCAGGGCCGACAGGGGAGGGGATCAGCCCCAGCATTTT
.	TRBJ1-2	TRBV18	.	CASSPNDGYGYTF	TGTGCCAGCTCACCAAACGACGGCTATGGCTACACCTTC
.	TRBJ1-2	TRBV5-1	.	CASSLSGWGNYGYTF	TGCGCCAGCAGCTTGTCGGGTTGGGGTAACTATGGCTACACCTTC
.	TRBJ1-1	TRBV6-5	.	CASSYHRASRPEAFF	TGTGCCAGCAGCTACCACAGGGCGTCCAGGCCTGAAGCTTTCTTT